One and the same sample provided the 27 T cell receptor beta chains below, sequenced in a study of blood T cells in healthy people across ages. The authors ran a second PCR of about 6 to 11 cycles using a sample-barcoded 5' primer and a J-beta primer mix. TCRdb passed the 5' RACE reads through MiXCR, listing each CDR3 protein once. The sample comprises roughly 800,000 distinct CDR3 sequences, roughly 60% of which are singletons, and approximately 21% rests with the top ten. Sample: blood. The receptors originated from a man between 25 and 39 years old in good health.

This chain uses TRBV18 with TRBJ1-1, with 9 bases lining up with TRBD1. Germline CDR1 and CDR2: KGHSH and LQKENI. J gave up 7 bases and V 2 bases, and 5 bases lay outside the gene matches. CDR3 length equals 14 residues. CDR3 amino acids: CASSPNRGQGEAFF. DNA of the CDR3: TGTGCCAGCTCACCAAACAGGGGGCAAGGTGAAGCTTTCTTT.

CDR3 amino acids: CASSLRGRVETQYF. As DNA, the CDR3 is TGTGCCAGCAGTTTGCGGGGGCGAGTTGAGACCCAGTACTTC. This chain links TRBV28 with TRBJ2-5, with D possibly being TRBD2 (7 bases). This CDR3 comprises 14 residues. CDR1 MDHEN and CDR2 SYDVKM come from the germline V gene. V lost 3 bases, J lost 5 bases, and 13 bases lay in between.

The V gene is TRBV25-1, the J gene TRBJ2-4; no firm D call. Germline V gene data show CDR1 as MGHDK and CDR2 as SYGVNS. This CDR3 is 11 amino acids long. Trimming removed 7 bases at V and 13 bases at J, with 14 bases between. The CDR3 DNA reads TGTGCCAGCACCAGGCTTTTAGAGCAGTACTTC. Translation: CASTRLLEQYF.

The genes are TRBV21-1 and TRBJ1-2; TRBD1 is taken as the D call from the table, unchecked against the DNA. TRBV21-1 is a pseudogene. CDR3 length: 14 amino acids. For the CDR3, the DNA is TGTGCCAGCATAAAGGGGACAGGGTGCTATGGCTACACCTTC. Its translation: CASIKGTGCYGYTF.

This clonotype was counted at least ten times. The chain combines TRBV20-1 with TRBJ1-2; no clear D gene. The ends were cut back, 0 bases at V and 5 bases at J, with 10 bases in the middle. This CDR3 comprises 13 residues. Germline assignment: CDR1 DFQATT and CDR2 SNEGSKA (reference sequence). DNA for the CDR3: TGCAGTGCTAGAGATCTCGGAGGTTATGGCTACACCTTC. This translates into CSARDLGGYGYTF.

V gene TRBV7-6 combines with J gene TRBJ2-1; the match to TRBD2 covers 9 bases. The CDR3 loop spans 19 amino acids. The germline gives CDR1 SGHVS, CDR2 FNYEAQ. V shed 1 base and J 6 bases; nucleotides not matched to a gene: 16. The CDR3: CASSLELAVAGVLSNEQFF. Written as DNA, the CDR3 is TGTGCCAGCAGCTTAGAGTTGGCGGTAGCGGGAGTCCTCAGCAATGAGCAGTTCTTC.

The chain joins TRBV4-1 to TRBJ2-5; D ambiguous. Germline V gives CDR1 MGHRA, CDR2 YSYEKL. The CDR3 loop spans 14 amino acids. V lost 0 bases to trimming and J lost 2 bases, with 7 bases between them. The CDR3 region is CASSQEMGQETQYF. The CDR3 nucleotides are TGCGCCAGCAGCCAAGAAATGGGTCAAGAGACCCAGTACTTC.

The J gene is TRBJ2-7, the V gene TRBV20-1; D could derive from TRBD1 or TRBD2 (6 bases each). V lost 6 bases and J 2 bases, leaving 14 bases between the germline ends. The CDR3 contains 13 residues. CDR1 and CDR2 (germline): DFQATT, SNEGSKA (reference sequence). This CDR3 is CSAAGGGTYEQYF. CDR3 nucleotides: TGCAGTGCCGCCGGGGGCGGAACCTACGAGCAGTACTTC.

The chain combines TRBV2 with TRBJ2-3; 9 bases map to TRBD2. The V segment lost 2 bases and the J segment 4 bases; nucleotides outside the gene matches: 4. This CDR3 comprises 15 residues. CDR1 SNHLY and CDR2 FYNNEI come from the germline V gene. CDR3: CASSEMRGGPDTQYF. CDR3 sequence (DNA): TGTGCCAGCAGTGAAATGCGGGGGGGGCCAGATACGCAGTATTTT.

The chain is built from TRBV11-2 and TRBJ2-7; D possibly corresponds to TRBD1 (7 bases). V was pared by 5 bases and J by 4 bases, with 21 bases between. The CDR3 contains 16 residues. CDR1 and CDR2 from the germline V gene are SGHAT and FQNNGV. DNA for the CDR3: TGTGCCAGCAGCCCTGAGGGGGGTCGGGACAGTTACGAGCAGTACTTC. Protein sequence: CASSPEGGRDSYEQYF.

This sequence joins TRBV20-1 and TRBJ1-4; D ambiguous. Germline lookup yields CDR1 DFQATT and CDR2 SNEGSKA (reference sequence). Trimming removed 6 bases from V and 6 bases from J, with 23 bases in between. This CDR3 comprises 16 residues. CDR3 nucleotide sequence: TGCAGTGCCTTACCCCTTTTAACAGACGGTGATGAAAAACTGTTTTTT. It translates to CSALPLLTDGDEKLFF.

The chain employs TRBV7-2 and TRBJ2-5, with D perhaps TRBD2 (6 bases). Germline CDR1 and CDR2: SGHTA and FQGNSA. Trimming left V 5 bases short and J 2 bases short, with 15 bases between. The CDR3 is 15 residues long. CDR3 bases: TGTGCCAGCAGCCGGACTAATGTTGGACAAGAGACCCAGTACTTC. It encodes CASSRTNVGQETQYF.

This clonotype was detected only a few times. This rearrangement joins TRBV20-1 to TRBJ2-3; no firm D call. The CDR3 runs 18 residues. Germline V lookup: CDR1 DFQATT, CDR2 SNEGSKA (reference sequence). DNA for the CDR3: TGCAGCGCATCCCACTCCGGATCGATTAAAACTAGCACAGATACGCAGTATTTT. Amino acid sequence: CSASHSGSIKTSTDTQYF.

Note on this clonotype: The junction and the germline gene differ at one end; a read error may be behind it. The genes are TRBV11-1 and TRBJ2-7; TRBD1 matches 7 bases. Germline V gene data show CDR1 as SGHAT and CDR2 as FQDESV (reference sequence). The CDR3 covers 14 residues. The CDR3 region is CAGSPRGTSYEQYF. In DNA, the CDR3 is TGTGCCGGCAGCCCCAGGGGGACCTCCTACGAGCAGTACTTC. The variable domain in full, completed from reference TRBV11-1 and TRBJ2-7, reads EAEVAQSPRYKITEKSQAVAFWCDPISGHATLYWYRQILGQGPELLVQFQDESVVDDSQLPKDRFSAERLKGVDSTLKIQPAELGDSAMYLCAGSPRGTSYEQYFGPGTRLTVT.

The V gene is TRBV20-1, the J gene TRBJ2-5; D perhaps matches TRBD2 (5 bases). Trimming removed 3 bases at V and 1 base at J, with 9 bases between. This CDR3 comprises 13 residues. Germline CDR1 is DFQATT and CDR2 is SNEGSKA (reference sequence). CDR3 DNA: TGCAGTGCTAGTGTGGGAGCCCAAGAGACCCAGTACTTC. Encoded protein: CSASVGAQETQYF.

CDR3 in amino acids: CASSYSTGAGQETQYF. Written as DNA, the CDR3 is TGTGCCAGCAGTTACTCGACAGGGGCGGGCCAAGAGACCCAGTACTTC. The chain links TRBV6-6 to TRBJ2-5; 8 bases agree with TRBD1. Trimming took 0 bases from V and 1 from J; bases not matched to a gene: 4. CDR3 length: 16 residues. CDR1 MNHNY and CDR2 SVGAGI come from the germline V gene (reference sequence).

The chain has TRBV11-2 and TRBJ2-7; 10 bases map to TRBD1. Trimming at V came to 5 bases and at J to 4 bases, leaving 8 bases not matched to a gene. Looked up from germline, CDR1 is SGHAT and CDR2 is FQNNGV. This CDR3 is 15 amino acids long. The CDR3 reads CASSVGTGVGYEQYF. CDR3 bases: TGTGCCAGCAGCGTGGGGACAGGGGTAGGATACGAGCAGTACTTC.

The rearrangement uses TRBV2 and TRBJ2-3; 8 bases fit TRBD2. The V gene's germline CDR1 is SNHLY and CDR2 FYNNEI. The CDR3 is 15 residues long. With 5 bases clipped from V and 1 base from J, the junction kept 5 bases outside the gene matches. The CDR3: CASSLSGIRTDTQYF. The CDR3 coding sequence is TGTGCCAGCAGTCTTAGCGGGATCCGCACAGATACGCAGTATTTT.

The chain carries TRBV29-1 and TRBJ2-4, with TRBD2 identical over 9 bases. The germline V gene encodes CDR1 SQVTM and CDR2 ANQGSEA. The CDR3 totals 14 residues. J was trimmed by 9 bases and V by 4 bases; bases with no gene match: 10. The CDR3 loop reads CSVGAWREGSIQYF. The CDR3, as DNA: TGCAGCGTTGGAGCCTGGCGGGAGGGTTCCATTCAGTACTTC.

This sequence joins TRBV6-5 and TRBJ1-2; D remains unclear. Germline CDR1 MNHEY, CDR2 SVGAGI. This CDR3 contains 14 residues. V was shortened by 3 bases and J by 3 bases, with 11 bases between the two germline ends. The CDR3 protein is CASSYKRGDYGYTF. The CDR3, as DNA: TGTGCCAGCAGTTATAAGCGCGGGGACTATGGCTACACCTTC.

CDR3 nucleotides: TGCAGTGCTAGAGTGGGTGTGGGACAGGGCCGGTGGTTCTTC. This translates into CSARVGVGQGRWFF. The J gene is TRBJ2-1, the V gene TRBV20-1; 9 positions agree with TRBD1. CDR1 DFQATT and CDR2 SNEGSKA come from the germline V gene (reference sequence). The CDR3 is made up of 14 amino acids. The V and J ends lost 1 base and 15 bases, in that order; junction bases with no gene match: 13.

This clonotype was seen a few times. The chain employs TRBV6-1 and TRBJ1-2; perhaps TRBD1 as D (5 bases). With 4 bases removed from V and 2 bases from J, the gap between germline ends came to 14 bases. The germline V gene encodes CDR1 MNHNS and CDR2 SASEGT. CDR3 length: 15 amino acids. The CDR3 DNA sequence: TGTGCCAGCAGTGTGTCTTTGGGGCAGAACTATGGCTACACCTTC. The encoded protein is CASSVSLGQNYGYTF.

V and J are TRBV7-9 and TRBJ2-7; 8 positions match TRBD1. Germline lookup yields CDR1 SEHNR and CDR2 FQNEAQ (reference sequence). The trim removed 6 bases at V and 1 base at J, leaving 8 bases unmatched. The CDR3 loop spans 15 amino acids. CDR3 in DNA: TGTGCCAGCAGACCCGGACAGGGCCTTTCCTACGAGCAGTACTTC. Translation gives CASRPGQGLSYEQYF.

Here the CDR3 reads CATSDLPTGEQYF. CDR3 in DNA: TGTGCCACCAGTGACCTACCGACGGGGGAGCAGTACTTC. The gene calls are TRBV24-1 and TRBJ2-7, with D perhaps matching TRBD2 (5 bases). The length of the CDR3 is 13 residues. Germline CDR1 and CDR2: KGHDR and SFDVKD. The V and J ends lost 4 bases and 7 bases respectively, with 13 bases between them.

This chain uses TRBV27 with TRBJ2-1; D ambiguous. The length of the CDR3 is 12 residues. Per the germline V gene, CDR1 is MNHEY and CDR2 is SMNVEV (reference sequence). V lost 8 bases and J 6 bases, leaving 11 bases between the germline ends. The CDR3 DNA reads as TGTGCCAGCGCGAGTCGGACCAATGAGCAGTTCTTC. It encodes CASASRTNEQFF.

The gene calls are TRBV12-3 or TRBV12-4 and TRBJ2-2, with D unresolved. CDR3 size: 12 residues. V lost 5 bases to trimming and J lost 6 bases, with 7 bases between them. The DNA for the CDR3 is TGTGCCAGCAGTGCACCGGCCGGGGAGCTGTTTTTT. Protein product: CASSAPAGELFF.

The chain recombines TRBV11-2 with TRBJ2-1; TRBD2 matches 11 bases. The CDR3 spans 19 residues. Germline V gene sequence: CDR1 SGHAT, CDR2 FQNNGV. V dropped 5 bases and J dropped 8; count of bases not matched to a gene: 20. DNA for the CDR3: TGTGCCAGCAGCAACCTCTACCTAGCGGGAGGAGGGGGGAGGGATGAGCAGTTCTTC. Residues: CASSNLYLAGGGGRDEQFF.